This entry features one T cell receptor beta chain sequence. The sample belongs to a study of blood T cell repertoires in COVID-19. This CDR3 spans 15 amino acids. V shed 3 bases, J shed 7 bases, and the junction held 9 bases outside the gene matches. The germline V gene encodes CDR1 LGHNA and CDR2 YSLEER. Sequencing used immunoSEQ multiplex PCR; TCRdb keeps in-frame clones, though not all of them. The repertoire holds about 300,000 clones, with approximately 86% as singletons. This clonotype was sampled from an older man with acute or convalescent COVID-19. The V and J genes are TRBV4-3 and TRBJ1-2, with TRBD1 matching 9 bases. Specimen: peripheral blood. The CDR3 DNA follows: TGCGCCAGCAGCCAGCCGGGACAGGGTGATAGTGGCTACACCTTC. It specifies CASSQPGQGDSGYTF.